This T cell receptor beta chain is drawn from a study of blood T cell repertoires in COVID-19. Study at large: Acute-phase and convalescent COVID-19 samples originated in the United States, Italy and Spain. Sample material is recorded as cDNA or gDNA derived from T cells, B-cell-depleted T cells, or PBMCs.

The V gene's germline CDR1 is SGHNT and CDR2 YYREEE (reference sequence). V was shortened by 0 bases and J by 5 bases, with 9 bases between the two germline ends. The CDR3 consists of 14 residues. Original data processing: Reference gene primer amplification in the assay estimated nucleated cell counts. The data were produced by immunoSEQ multiplex PCR, yet TCRdb's version contains in-frame clones alone and is incomplete. D and trimming were read from the DNA, whereas the V and J calls and clone size are those reported in that table. The repertoire holds 250,000 to 350,000 clones, with around nine tenths as singletons.

This sequence was found in a man aged 25-40 years with acute or convalescent COVID-19. The genes are TRBV5-4 and TRBJ2-1; D ambiguous. Sequencing input: peripheral blood. CDR3: CASSLVQINNEQFF. The CDR3 coding sequence is TGTGCCAGCAGCTTGGTTCAGATTAACAATGAGCAGTTCTTC.